The clone carrying this T cell receptor beta chain was seen only a few times. Its antigen is unknown. This specimen belongs to a study of cytomegalovirus exposure and HLA in healthy donors. General observations from the study: Trimming of TCR beta V- and J-genes showed a link, identified in a later analysis, to a missense DCLRE1C variant.

In the PCR, 60 Vbeta and 13 Jbeta primers were used. Data came from immunoSEQ multiplex PCR; TCRdb stores just in-frame clones and leaves some out. The sample includes roughly 80,000 clones, about 76% of them seen just once. Input material: PBMCs. The source of this sequence is a male donor in good health and CMV-seropositive.

The CDR3 sequence is CSVEEGDTIYF. CDR3 coding DNA: TGCAGCGTTGAAGAAGGGGACACCATATATTTT. V usage is TRBV29-1 and J usage is TRBJ1-3; D might be TRBD1 (5 bases). Germline V gene data show CDR1 as SQVTM and CDR2 as ANQGSEA. The V and J ends lost 0 bases and 8 bases respectively, with 5 bases between them. CDR3 length: 11 residues.